The 21 T cell receptor beta chains in this list originate from one sample, sequenced in a study of CD8 T cells in Susac syndrome. RNA in amounts of roughly 0.5 to 1 ug was reverse transcribed with random hexamers. TCRdb redid the calling of the immunoSEQ multiplex PCR reads with MiXCR, one entry per CDR3 protein. The top ten hold about 0.095% of the sample, which has approximately 120,000 distinct CDR3 sequences, 95% to 98% seen once. Specimen: CD4+ T cells from PBMCs. These TCRs come from a human donor in good health.

This chain joins TRBV4-1 and TRBJ1-2; D unresolved. CDR1 is MGHRA and CDR2 is YSYEKL in the germline V gene. The CDR3 consists of 12 residues. Trimming removed 4 bases at V and 1 base at J, with 4 bases between. CDR3: CASSPRNYGYTF. The CDR3 DNA reads as TGCGCCAGCAGCCCTCGTAACTATGGCTACACCTTC.

CDR3 region: CATRTDKRNYGYTF. The CDR3 nucleotides are TGTGCCACCAGGACCGACAAGAGAAACTATGGCTACACCTTC. This chain joins TRBV24-1 and TRBJ1-2, with D unresolved. The CDR3 extends over 14 amino acids. V was trimmed by 7 bases and J by 2 bases, leaving 13 bases between them. Germline lookup yields CDR1 KGHDR and CDR2 SFDVKD.

The chain couples TRBV5-1 to TRBJ2-1; 7 positions agree with TRBD1. V dropped 0 bases and J dropped 3; count of bases not matched to a gene: 9. This CDR3 region has 17 residues. Germline CDR1 and CDR2: SGHRS and YFSETQ. The CDR3 DNA sequence: TGCGCCAGCAGCTTGGCCCCGACAGGGATTAGCTACAATGAGCAGTTCTTC. Its protein product is CASSLAPTGISYNEQFF.

V gene TRBV5-1 combines with J gene TRBJ2-3; TRBD2 matches at 14 bases. The CDR3 totals 16 residues. CDR1 is SGHRS and CDR2 is YFSETQ in the germline V gene. The J segment lost 3 bases and the V segment lost 4 bases, leaving 4 bases of the junction unmatched. DNA for the CDR3: TGCGCCAGCAGCACCGGGACTAGCGGGAGAACAGATACGCAGTATTTT. It codes for CASSTGTSGRTDTQYF.

This clonotype was observed a few times. The chain links TRBV6-5 to TRBJ2-1; no firm D call. The germline V gene has CDR1 MNHEY and CDR2 SVGAGI. The V end lost 4 bases, the J end lost 1 base, and 11 bases lay between the germline ends. The CDR3 loop spans 15 amino acids. This CDR3 reads CASSSGPQSYNEQFF. The CDR3 coding sequence is TGTGCCAGCAGTTCCGGGCCGCAGTCCTACAATGAGCAGTTCTTC.

This rearrangement joins TRBV3-1 to TRBJ1-2; the match to TRBD1 covers 7 bases. J was trimmed by 4 bases and V by 4 bases; bases with no gene match: 12. The CDR3 has 16 residues. Germline CDR1 reads LGHDT; CDR2 reads YNNKEL (reference sequence). CDR3 loop: CASSLTQGRGSYGYTF. The DNA of the CDR3 is TGTGCCAGCAGCCTTACACAGGGGCGCGGCTCCTATGGCTACACCTTC.

This chain's CDR3 is CASSLDGTVYEQYF. The CDR3 DNA sequence: TGCGCCAGCAGCTTGGACGGGACGGTCTACGAGCAGTACTTC. The chain joins TRBV5-1 to TRBJ2-7; TRBD1 or TRBD2 may be the D gene (5 bases each). The CDR3 has 14 amino acids. Germline loops: CDR1 SGHRS, CDR2 YFSETQ. V was trimmed by 0 bases and J by 3 bases, leaving 10 bases between them.

The chain combines TRBV3-1 with TRBJ2-5; D is uncertain. This CDR3 is 14 amino acids long. The V gene's germline CDR1 is LGHDT and CDR2 YNNKEL (reference sequence). V gave up 0 bases and J gave up 6 bases, with 11 bases separating them. This chain's CDR3 is CASSQDPARKTQYF. CDR3 DNA sequence: TGTGCCAGCAGCCAAGACCCAGCCCGGAAGACCCAGTACTTC.

This clonotype was recorded once. The CDR3: CASSPVPVPNYGYTF. The DNA of the CDR3 is TGTGCCAGCAGCCCCGTCCCGGTTCCAAACTATGGCTACACCTTC. This chain connects TRBV6-5 to TRBJ1-2; D not certain. Trimming took 6 bases from V and 2 from J, leaving 16 bases between them. This CDR3 comprises 15 residues. Germline V gene sequence: CDR1 MNHEY, CDR2 SVGAGI.

This clonotype was seen only once. The chain links TRBV6-2 or TRBV6-3 to TRBJ2-2; 12 bases map to TRBD2. CDR3 length equals 17 residues. Looked up from germline, CDR1 is MNHEY and CDR2 is SVGEGT. The ends lost 0 bases at V and 1 base at J; junction bases unmatched: 0. The CDR3 region has the DNA TGTGCCAGCAGTTACTCGGGACTAGCGGGGAACACCGGGGAGCTGTTTTTT. Translated: CASSYSGLAGNTGELFF.

This chain uses TRBV27 with TRBJ1-2; D is undetermined. Germline CDR1 is MNHEY and CDR2 is SMNVEV (reference sequence). With 2 bases removed from V and 6 bases from J, the gap between germline ends came to 10 bases. This CDR3 has 13 residues. The CDR3 is CASSLGQNDGYTF. The CDR3 region has the DNA TGTGCCAGCAGTTTAGGCCAGAATGATGGCTACACCTTC.

As DNA, the CDR3 is TGCAGCGTTGGTTTACTAAGAAATGACAATGAGCAGTTCTTC. Amino acids: CSVGLLRNDNEQFF. V usage is TRBV29-1 and J usage is TRBJ2-1; D not resolved. The germline V gene encodes CDR1 SQVTM and CDR2 ANQGSEA. The V end lost 4 bases, the J end lost 5 bases, and 15 bases lay between the germline ends. The CDR3 is 14 residues long.

The chain carries TRBV6-5 and TRBJ2-7, with 9 bases matching TRBD2. This CDR3 has 15 amino acids. Per germline, CDR1 MNHEY and CDR2 SVGAGI. The junction had 7 bases not matched to a gene; V was cut back by 2 bases and J by 5 bases. CDR3 residues: CASSYGAGGKDEQYF. In nucleotides, the CDR3 is TGTGCCAGCAGTTACGGGGCGGGAGGGAAGGACGAGCAGTACTTC.

The gene calls are TRBV6-5 and TRBJ1-2, with 7 bases fitting TRBD1. Germline lookup yields CDR1 MNHEY and CDR2 SVGAGI. Losses at the gene ends were 1 base for V and 1 base for J; bases not matched to a gene: 0. The CDR3 is 14 residues long. In nucleotides, the CDR3 is TGTGCCAGCAGTTACTACAGGGGTAACTATGGCTACACCTTC. Translated: CASSYYRGNYGYTF.

The chain employs TRBV7-9 and TRBJ2-1, with D perhaps TRBD1 or TRBD2 (6 bases each). Trimming took off 3 bases at V and 6 bases at J, with 15 bases between the two ends. Per the germline V gene, CDR1 is SEHNR and CDR2 is FQNEAQ (reference sequence). This CDR3 spans 15 amino acids. CDR3 sequence (DNA): TGTGCCAGCAGCTTTAGCGGCCGAGGGGGCAATGAGCAGTTCTTC. It yields the protein CASSFSGRGGNEQFF.

V and J are TRBV6-6 and TRBJ2-4, with D perhaps TRBD1 or TRBD2 (6 bases each). This CDR3 is built from 16 residues. The V and J ends lost 6 bases and 0 bases respectively, with 15 bases between them. CDR1 and CDR2 (germline): MNHNY, SVGAGI (reference sequence). CDR3 bases: TGTGCCAGCAGCCTCGGGGGCGGGCCAGCCAAAAACATTCAGTACTTC. This codes for CASSLGGGPAKNIQYF.

This rearrangement joins TRBV2 to TRBJ2-1; D is perhaps TRBD1 or TRBD2 (5 bases each). The V gene lost 6 bases and the J gene lost 6 bases, with 15 bases spanning the gap. Per the germline V gene, CDR1 is SNHLY and CDR2 is FYNNEI. The CDR3 covers 14 residues. CDR3 sequence reads: CASSLPSGGNEQFF. CDR3 coding DNA: TGTGCCAGCAGCCTTCCCAGTGGGGGCAATGAGCAGTTCTTC.

The rearrangement links TRBV3-1 to TRBJ2-2; unclear D gene. The CDR3 is made up of 12 amino acids. V was clipped by 3 bases and J by 6 bases, with 5 bases between them. Germline CDR1 is LGHDT and CDR2 is YNNKEL (reference sequence). The CDR3 region is CASSHLSGELFF. In nucleotides, the CDR3 is TGTGCCAGCAGCCATTTGTCCGGGGAGCTGTTTTTT.

The V gene is TRBV9, the J gene TRBJ2-3, with 12 bases fitting TRBD1. The V and J ends lost 4 bases and 8 bases, in that order; junction bases with no gene match: 14. Per the germline V gene, CDR1 is SGDLS and CDR2 is YYNGEE. The CDR3 is made up of 17 amino acids. CDR3 in amino acids: CASSPAGTGGPQGTQYF. The CDR3 DNA is TGTGCCAGCAGCCCCGCCGGGACAGGGGGCCCCCAGGGTACGCAGTATTTT.

The V and J genes are TRBV12-3 or TRBV12-4 and TRBJ2-5; D unresolved. V lost 5 bases and J 5 bases, leaving 9 bases between the germline ends. The CDR3 has 12 residues. This CDR3 is CASSRTIETQYF. The CDR3 DNA is TGTGCCAGCAGTCGTACGATTGAGACCCAGTACTTC.

The V gene is TRBV20-1, the J gene TRBJ2-7; D remains unclear. Trimming stripped 1 base from V and 2 bases from J, with 12 bases between. CDR1 and CDR2 from the germline V gene are DFQATT and SNEGSKA (reference sequence). The CDR3 contains 14 residues. Here the CDR3 reads CSARADVSAYEQYF. CDR3 bases: TGCAGTGCTAGAGCGGACGTCAGCGCCTACGAGCAGTACTTC.